This T cell receptor (beta chain) was sequenced during a study of blood T cells in healthy people across ages. About the study: Template switching recovered approximately one barcoded beta molecule for every two T cells.

Germline V gives CDR1 SEHNR, CDR2 FQNEAQ (reference sequence). The junction had 13 bases not matched to a gene; V was cut back by 1 base and J by 9 bases. The CDR3 runs 17 residues. Each sample had at least 6 million PBMCs isolated. The second PCR ran roughly 7 to 12 cycles with a sample-barcoded 5' primer and J-beta primers. Every sample returned 2.5 million or more CDR3-containing paired-end reads. Using its own MiXCR run on the 5' RACE reads, TCRdb lists one record per CDR3 protein. Among some 880,000 distinct CDR3 sequences listed, roughly 34% were seen once. The gene calls are TRBV7-9 and TRBJ1-5; 9 bases are a match to TRBD1. This receptor was taken from a man younger than 30 in good health. The sequenced sample was blood. The CDR3 nucleotides are TGTGCCAGCAGCTTAGGTTTTGAGACAGGGGGTTCCTTGCCCCAGCATTTT. This translates into CASSLGFETGGSLPQHF. Complete variable domain (other parts from reference TRBV7-9 and TRBJ1-5): DTGVSQNPRHKITKRGQNVTFRCDPISEHNRLYWYRQTLGQGPEFLTYFQNEAQLEKSRLLSDRFSAERPKGSFSTLEIQRTEQGDSAMYLCASSLGFETGGSLPQHFGDGTRLSIL.